This is a list of T cell receptor beta chains from one sample in a study of identical twins. TCRdb fed the 5' RACE reads into MiXCR, producing one record per CDR3 protein. The sample gives 420,000 or so distinct CDR3 sequences, about a fifth of which show up once; 10% to 15% is in the top ten. Sequenced input: naive T cells sorted from blood. These TCRs come from a man aged 45-60 years in good health. Both conserved end residues are part of each CDR3. A D gene is named only where the DNA matches it firmly. Clone sizes are given selectively: once, few, many, or a class where the clone is expanded.

clone_size: once
d_call: NA
v_call: TRBV5-1
j_call: TRBJ2-2
cdr3_nt: TGCGCCAGCACCGGCCAAGTGAACACCGGGGAGCTGTTTTTT
cdr3_aa: CASTGQVNTGELFF

clone_size: few
d_call: NA
v_call: TRBV11-2
j_call: TRBJ2-6
cdr3_nt: TGTGCCAGCAGCTTAGAGCGACAGAGTGCCCGGGGGGCCGGGGCCAACGTCCTGACTTTC
cdr3_aa: CASSLERQSARGAGANVLTF

clone_size: few
d_call: NA
v_call: TRBV11-2
j_call: TRBJ1-1
cdr3_nt: TGTGCCAGCAGCAAAACCAGGGGATCGGATAACACTGAAGCTTTCTTT
cdr3_aa: CASSKTRGSDNTEAFF

clone_size: NA
d_call: TRBD1
v_call: TRBV27
j_call: TRBJ1-2
cdr3_nt: TGTGCCAGCAGTTTTGGGACAGGGAGTAACTATGGCTACACCTTC
cdr3_aa: CASSFGTGSNYGYTF

clone_size: many
d_call: NA
v_call: TRBV6-5
j_call: TRBJ1-5
cdr3_nt: TGTGCCAGCAGTTACTCGGGTAGGAATCAGCCCCAGCATTTT
cdr3_aa: CASSYSGRNQPQHF

clone_size: few
d_call: NA
v_call: TRBV28
j_call: TRBJ1-6
cdr3_nt: TGTGCCAGCAGATCGGTGGATTCACCCCTCCACTTT
cdr3_aa: CASRSVDSPLHF

clone_size: few
d_call: NA
v_call: TRBV12-3/TRBV12-4
j_call: TRBJ1-5
cdr3_nt: TGTGCCAGCAGTGGGGCAGCTAATCAGCCCCAGCATTTT
cdr3_aa: CASSGAANQPQHF

clone_size: many
d_call: TRBD2
v_call: TRBV20-1
j_call: TRBJ2-1
cdr3_nt: TGCAGTGCTAGTTCTAGCGGGGGGTTTTACAATGAGCAGTTCTTC
cdr3_aa: CSASSSGGFYNEQFF

clone_size: NA
d_call: NA
v_call: TRBV24-1
j_call: TRBJ2-1
cdr3_nt: TGTGCCACCAGTGATTTCGCGGCTGGCAATGAGCAGTTCTTC
cdr3_aa: CATSDFAAGNEQFF

clone_size: many
d_call: NA
v_call: TRBV12-3/TRBV12-4
j_call: TRBJ2-1
cdr3_nt: TGTGCCAGCAGTTTTGGAGGGGGGCGTGTCAATGAGCAGTTCTTC
cdr3_aa: CASSFGGGRVNEQFF

clone_size: many
d_call: TRBD2
v_call: TRBV5-1
j_call: TRBJ2-1
cdr3_nt: TGCGCCAGCAGCTTGGTATCGGGAGGACCATACAATGAGCAGTTCTTC
cdr3_aa: CASSLVSGGPYNEQFF

clone_size: NA
d_call: NA
v_call: TRBV7-2
j_call: TRBJ2-7
cdr3_nt: TGTGCCAGCAGCTTAAGGGCAGGATACTACGAGCAGTACTTC
cdr3_aa: CASSLRAGYYEQYF

clone_size: NA
d_call: NA
v_call: TRBV7-2
j_call: TRBJ2-1
cdr3_nt: TGTGCCAGCAGCCCTCGACGGGAACAGTTCTTC
cdr3_aa: CASSPRREQFF

clone_size: many
d_call: NA
v_call: TRBV3-1
j_call: TRBJ1-3
cdr3_nt: TGTGCCAGCAGCCAAAGTCAGCTCAACTCTGGAAACACCATATATTTT
cdr3_aa: CASSQSQLNSGNTIYF

clone_size: many
d_call: NA
v_call: TRBV29-1
j_call: TRBJ2-7
cdr3_nt: TGCAGCGTTAGGGACGATAAAAACGAGCAGTACTTC
cdr3_aa: CSVRDDKNEQYF

clone_size: NA
d_call: NA
v_call: TRBV9
j_call: TRBJ1-6
cdr3_nt: TGTGCCAGCAGCGTAGACGGCCTCGGTTCACCCCTCCACTTT
cdr3_aa: CASSVDGLGSPLHF

clone_size: NA
d_call: NA
v_call: TRBV9
j_call: TRBJ2-7
cdr3_nt: TGTGCCAGCAGCGTATCCGCGGGGCCACACTCCTACGAGCAGTACTTC
cdr3_aa: CASSVSAGPHSYEQYF

clone_size: few
d_call: NA
v_call: TRBV6-5
j_call: TRBJ1-4
cdr3_nt: TGTGCCAGCAGTTACGTGGGTTCAGCTAATGAAAAACTGTTTTTT
cdr3_aa: CASSYVGSANEKLFF

clone_size: NA
d_call: NA
v_call: TRBV12-3/TRBV12-4
j_call: TRBJ2-6
cdr3_nt: TGTGCCAGCAGCGCGTCCTTCTCTGGGGCCAACGTCCTGACTTTC
cdr3_aa: CASSASFSGANVLTF

clone_size: NA
d_call: NA
v_call: TRBV25-1
j_call: TRBJ2-1
cdr3_nt: TGTGCCAGCAGTGAAATCGGCTCCTACAATGAGCAGTTCTTC
cdr3_aa: CASSEIGSYNEQFF

clone_size: many
d_call: NA
v_call: TRBV5-1
j_call: TRBJ2-2
cdr3_nt: TGCGCCAGCTGTGAACCCCAGGGCGGGGAGCTGTTTTTT
cdr3_aa: CASCEPQGGELFF

clone_size: NA
d_call: TRBD1
v_call: TRBV20-1
j_call: TRBJ1-5
cdr3_nt: TGCAGTGCTAGAGATACAGGGGCGTTAGGGGAGCCCCAGCATTTT
cdr3_aa: CSARDTGALGEPQHF

clone_size: NA
d_call: TRBD2
v_call: TRBV15
j_call: TRBJ2-1
cdr3_nt: TGTGCCACCAGCAGACCGATGACTAGCGGGTTCAATGAGCAGTTCTTC
cdr3_aa: CATSRPMTSGFNEQFF

clone_size: many
d_call: NA
v_call: TRBV24-1
j_call: TRBJ2-3
cdr3_nt: TGTGCCACCAGTGATTCCCTCAGTGGAGATACGCAGTATTTT
cdr3_aa: CATSDSLSGDTQYF

clone_size: few
d_call: NA
v_call: TRBV7-2
j_call: TRBJ1-6
cdr3_nt: TGTGCCAGCAGCAGAGGGGCAGCTTATAATTCACCCCTCCACTTT
cdr3_aa: CASSRGAAYNSPLHF

clone_size: few
d_call: NA
v_call: TRBV6-5
j_call: TRBJ1-2
cdr3_nt: TGTGCCAGCAGTTACAGGACAAAGGAAGGCGGCTACACCTTC
cdr3_aa: CASSYRTKEGGYTF

clone_size: many
d_call: NA
v_call: TRBV5-1
j_call: TRBJ2-7
cdr3_nt: TGCGCCAGCAGCTGGGGATCGGGGGAGGCCTACGAGCAGTACTTC
cdr3_aa: CASSWGSGEAYEQYF

clone_size: few
d_call: TRBD2
v_call: TRBV7-2
j_call: TRBJ2-5
cdr3_nt: TGTGCCAGCAGCTTAAGAACTAGCGGGGAAGAGACCCAGTACTTC
cdr3_aa: CASSLRTSGEETQYF

clone_size: many
d_call: NA
v_call: TRBV5-1
j_call: TRBJ2-2
cdr3_nt: TGCGCCAGCACAGTTTCGAACACCGGGGAGCTGTTTTTT
cdr3_aa: CASTVSNTGELFF

clone_size: NA
d_call: NA
v_call: TRBV5-5
j_call: TRBJ1-1
cdr3_nt: TGTGCCAGCAGCTTGGAGTTAGCAGTGAACACTGAAGCTTTCTTT
cdr3_aa: CASSLELAVNTEAFF

clone_size: few
d_call: TRBD2
v_call: TRBV20-1
j_call: TRBJ2-1
cdr3_nt: TGCAGTGCTGAGGGCAAACTAGCGGGGGCTTACAATGAGCAGTTCTTC
cdr3_aa: CSAEGKLAGAYNEQFF

clone_size: few
d_call: NA
v_call: TRBV7-9
j_call: TRBJ1-1
cdr3_nt: TGTGCCAGCAGCTCAGGGGTATCAAGAACTGAAGCTTTCTTT
cdr3_aa: CASSSGVSRTEAFF

clone_size: many
d_call: NA
v_call: TRBV4-1
j_call: TRBJ2-3
cdr3_nt: TGCGCCAGCAGCCAAGAACAGGTAGATACGCAGTATTTT
cdr3_aa: CASSQEQVDTQYF

clone_size: NA
d_call: NA
v_call: TRBV27
j_call: TRBJ2-3
cdr3_nt: TGTGCCAGCAGGGGGAAGGCGGTCGACTATCTCTCAGGGGAAGATACGCAGTATTTT
cdr3_aa: CASRGKAVDYLSGEDTQYF

clone_size: few
d_call: NA
v_call: TRBV4-3
j_call: TRBJ1-4
cdr3_nt: TGCGCCAGCAGCCAAGATGGTCTCCGGGCCGAAAAACTGTTTTTT
cdr3_aa: CASSQDGLRAEKLFF

clone_size: many
d_call: NA
v_call: TRBV20-1
j_call: TRBJ2-1
cdr3_nt: TGCAGTGCTAGAGTACCCCGGGCGTACAATGAGCAGTTCTTC
cdr3_aa: CSARVPRAYNEQFF

clone_size: NA
d_call: TRBD2
v_call: TRBV20-1
j_call: TRBJ2-4
cdr3_nt: TGCAGTGCTAGAGATCTCTTAAGTAACGGGAGGTCGACCAAAAACATTCAGTACTTC
cdr3_aa: CSARDLLSNGRSTKNIQYF

clone_size: NA
d_call: NA
v_call: TRBV12-3/TRBV12-4
j_call: TRBJ1-1
cdr3_nt: TGTGCCAGCAGCCTTGGCTCGGTTTCGGCTTTCTTT
cdr3_aa: CASSLGSVSAFF

clone_size: many
d_call: TRBD2
v_call: TRBV20-1
j_call: TRBJ2-7
cdr3_nt: TGCAGTGCTAGATTCCCAGCGGGGGGAACCTACGAGCAGTACTTC
cdr3_aa: CSARFPAGGTYEQYF

clone_size: few
d_call: TRBD1
v_call: TRBV7-9
j_call: TRBJ1-2
cdr3_nt: TGTGCCAGCAGCCAGATACAGGGGGCCAATGGCTACACCTTC
cdr3_aa: CASSQIQGANGYTF

clone_size: few
d_call: NA
v_call: TRBV18
j_call: TRBJ2-4
cdr3_nt: TGTGCCAGCTCATCCAGGGGAGGGGAAAACATTCAGTACTTC
cdr3_aa: CASSSRGGENIQYF

clone_size: NA
d_call: TRBD1
v_call: TRBV7-2
j_call: TRBJ1-4
cdr3_nt: TGTGCCAGCAGCTCCCACCCAGGGGGAAAAGAAAAACTGTTTTTT
cdr3_aa: CASSSHPGGKEKLFF

clone_size: NA
d_call: TRBD1
v_call: TRBV4-2
j_call: TRBJ1-6
cdr3_nt: TGTGCCAGCAGCCAAGCAGGCAGGGGGACTGAGAATTCACCCCTCCACTTT
cdr3_aa: CASSQAGRGTENSPLHF

clone_size: NA
d_call: NA
v_call: TRBV15
j_call: TRBJ1-2
cdr3_nt: TGTGCCACCAGCAGGTCCCCAGGGGTTTATGGCTACACCTTC
cdr3_aa: CATSRSPGVYGYTF

clone_size: many
d_call: TRBD2
v_call: TRBV11-2
j_call: TRBJ2-1
cdr3_nt: TGTGCCAGCAGCTTAGTGGGACTAGCGGGAAGGACAGGGAATGAGCAGTTCTTC
cdr3_aa: CASSLVGLAGRTGNEQFF

clone_size: NA
d_call: TRBD2
v_call: TRBV5-1
j_call: TRBJ2-5
cdr3_nt: TGCGCCAGCAGCGTCGGGACTAGCGGGAGTTTTTTCCAAGAGACCCAGTACTTC
cdr3_aa: CASSVGTSGSFFQETQYF

clone_size: few
d_call: NA
v_call: TRBV6-2/TRBV6-3
j_call: TRBJ1-5
cdr3_nt: TGTGCCAGCAGCAGGGGTTCAAGCAATCAGCCCCAGCATTTT
cdr3_aa: CASSRGSSNQPQHF

clone_size: NA
d_call: TRBD2
v_call: TRBV20-1
j_call: TRBJ2-2
cdr3_nt: TGCAGTGCTAGAGTAGCGGGTCCCCTTAACACCGGGGAGCTGTTTTTT
cdr3_aa: CSARVAGPLNTGELFF

clone_size: NA
d_call: TRBD2
v_call: TRBV4-3
j_call: TRBJ2-7
cdr3_nt: TGCGTCAGCAGCCTGGGGACTAGCGGGCATTACGAGCAGTACTTC
cdr3_aa: CVSSLGTSGHYEQYF

clone_size: many
d_call: NA
v_call: TRBV11-3
j_call: TRBJ2-7
cdr3_nt: TGTGCCAGCAGCCAACGAGGACAGCATTACGAGCAGTACTTC
cdr3_aa: CASSQRGQHYEQYF

clone_size: NA
d_call: TRBD2
v_call: TRBV20-1
j_call: TRBJ2-3
cdr3_nt: TGCAGTGCTAGAGAAGCGGGACTCACAGATACGCAGTATTTT
cdr3_aa: CSAREAGLTDTQYF

clone_size: few
d_call: TRBD2
v_call: TRBV20-1
j_call: TRBJ2-1
cdr3_nt: TGCAGTGTAACACGGCTAGCGGGAGTGAATGAGCAGTTCTTC
cdr3_aa: CSVTRLAGVNEQFF